A selection of T cell receptor beta chains follows, all from one sample in a study of long-term antiretroviral therapy in people with HIV. Profiled with immunoSEQ multiplex PCR; TCRdb holds only in-frame clones, not every one. This table holds roughly 25,000 clones, roughly 85% found once. The source material was unsorted PBMCs, sampled 2.3 years after starting antiretroviral therapy. These receptors were taken from a man aged 35 to 55 with HIV. Each CDR3 is given with its conserved first and last residue. The D gene is left open where the match is weak. For some rows the clone size is stated as once, few or many, or as a class when expanded; others skip it.

NA,TRBJ2-5,NA,TRBV20-1,TGCAGTGCTCAGATCAAAGAGACCCAGTACTTC,CSAQIKETQYF
NA,TRBJ1-2,once,TRBV7-2,TGTGCCAGCAGCTTAGAAACTGCGAACTATGGCTACACCTTC,CASSLETANYGYTF
NA,TRBJ1-1,NA,TRBV9,TGTGCCAGCAGCCTAAACTCCGGGCCCTCAACCGCTGAAGCTTTCTTT,CASSLNSGPSTAEAFF
NA,TRBJ2-7,NA,TRBV12-1,TGTGCCAGCAGGGGGGGACTAGCGGGGGCCCTCGTAACCTACGAGCAGTACTTC,CASRGGLAGALVTYEQYF
TRBD1,TRBJ2-7,NA,TRBV7-6,TGTGCCAGCAGCCGGACAGGGAACCACGAGCAGTACTTC,CASSRTGNHEQYF
NA,TRBJ1-2,NA,TRBV6-5,TGTGCCAGCAGTTACGTACTGAGCTATGGCTACACCTTC,CASSYVLSYGYTF
TRBD2,TRBJ2-7,NA,TRBV11-3,TGTGCCAGCAGCTTAGGGGGTAGCGGGAGTTACGAGCAGTACTTC,CASSLGGSGSYEQYF
NA,TRBJ1-1,NA,TRBV19,TGTGCCAGTAGTATAGCCCTGATGAGGGACCAAAGCGGCACTGAAGCTTTCTTT,CASSIALMRDQSGTEAFF
TRBD1,TRBJ1-3,NA,TRBV10-3,TGTGCCATCAGTTTACAGGGGGTTGGAAACACCATATATTTT,CAISLQGVGNTIYF
NA,TRBJ1-2,once,TRBV9,TGTGCCAGCAGCAACCGGGGCGGCTATGGCTACACCTTC,CASSNRGGYGYTF
TRBD2,TRBJ2-7,once,TRBV5-6,TGTGCCAGCAGCTTAACAGCGGGGAGCTACGAGCAGTACTTC,CASSLTAGSYEQYF
TRBD1,TRBJ2-7,NA,TRBV13,TGTGCCAGCAGTAAGGGGGCAGTTTACGAGCAGTACTTC,CASSKGAVYEQYF
NA,TRBJ1-6,few,TRBV2,TGTGCCAGCAGTGGGCAGGGAAATTGGGATTCACCCCTCCACTTT,CASSGQGNWDSPLHF
TRBD2,TRBJ2-1,NA,TRBV9,TGTGCCAGCAGCGTCGCGGGGGGGCCAGATAATGAGCAGTTCTTC,CASSVAGGPDNEQFF
TRBD1,TRBJ1-2,NA,TRBV5-1,TGCGCCAGCAGCTCCGGGACAGGACCCTATGGCTACACCTTC,CASSSGTGPYGYTF
NA,TRBJ2-7,NA,TRBV27,TGTGCCAGCAGTTTAATTGGGGGGATGCCCACCTACGAGCAGTACTTC,CASSLIGGMPTYEQYF
NA,TRBJ2-7,NA,TRBV2,TGTGCCAGCAGATCTCAAGGGGTCTCGGAGCAGTACTTC,CASRSQGVSEQYF
TRBD1,TRBJ2-7,NA,TRBV5-6,TGTGCCAGCAGCTTGGGGACAGGGATTAACGAGCAGTACTTC,CASSLGTGINEQYF
TRBD1,TRBJ1-2,NA,TRBV27,TGTGCCAGCAGTTTTTGGACAGGGGGGGGTTTCGGCGGCTACACCTTC,CASSFWTGGGFGGYTF
NA,TRBJ1-1,NA,TRBV25-1,TGTGCCAGCAGTGTGGGACTGGAGAACACTGAAGCTTTCTTT,CASSVGLENTEAFF
TRBD1,TRBJ2-7,NA,TRBV5-1,TGCGCCAGTACCCGGGGACAGGGGGCTTTCCACGAGCAGTACTTC,CASTRGQGAFHEQYF
NA,TRBJ2-4,NA,TRBV19,TGTGCCAGTAGTATAAAAGGTGGGACGGTGGCAAACATTCAGTACTTC,CASSIKGGTVANIQYF
NA,TRBJ1-4,NA,TRBV7-9,TGTGCCAGCAGCCCGGCCTGGGAGCCTGAAAAACTGTTTTTT,CASSPAWEPEKLFF
TRBD1,TRBJ2-7,NA,TRBV7-9,TGTGCCAGCAGCTTAGCTAACAGGGGCTACGAGCAGTACTTC,CASSLANRGYEQYF
NA,TRBJ1-1,once,TRBV19,TGTGCCAGTAAAAGGCGGGCAGGGAGTCGGGACACTGAAGCTTTCTTT,CASKRRAGSRDTEAFF
TRBD1,TRBJ1-1,NA,TRBV6-1,TGTGCCAGCAGTGGACGACAGGGGGCGAATCTCGGTGAAGCTTTCTTT,CASSGRQGANLGEAFF
TRBD2,TRBJ2-1,NA,TRBV27,TGTGCCAGCAGTCCCGAATTAGCGGGAGGCGTATGGGATGAGCAGTTCTTC,CASSPELAGGVWDEQFF
NA,TRBJ2-3,NA,TRBV5-1,TGCGCCAGCAGCTTGGCGGGGGGCACAGATACGCAGTATTTT,CASSLAGGTDTQYF
TRBD2,TRBJ2-1,NA,TRBV5-1,TGCGCCAGCAGCGAGACTAGCGCTGCCTACAATGAGCAGTTCTTC,CASSETSAAYNEQFF
TRBD1,TRBJ1-1,NA,TRBV7-9,TGTGCCAGCAGCTTAGCGGACAGGGTTAGGGACACTGAAGCTTTCTTT,CASSLADRVRDTEAFF
NA,TRBJ1-4,NA,TRBV19,TGTGCCAGTAGTAGCGCAGAAAAACTGTTTTTT,CASSSAEKLFF
TRBD1,TRBJ1-5,once,TRBV9,TGTGCCAGCAGCGAGGGACAGGGATATCAGCCCCAGCATTTT,CASSEGQGYQPQHF
NA,TRBJ2-7,NA,TRBV12-2,TGTGCAAGGAATCACAGGGTTAACTACGAGCAGTACTTC,CARNHRVNYEQYF
NA,TRBJ2-7,NA,TRBV19,TGTGCCAGTAGTCCAGGGACGGGCTGGGAGCAGTACTTC,CASSPGTGWEQYF
NA,TRBJ1-1,NA,TRBV29-1,NA,CSVAGGNTEVFF
NA,TRBJ1-2,few,TRBV2,TGTGCCAGCGGGGACTTTACTAACTATGGCTACACCTTC,CASGDFTNYGYTF
NA,TRBJ2-1,NA,TRBV27,TGTGCCAGCAGTCTCGGCACAGCTTCCTACAATGAGCAGTTCTTC,CASSLGTASYNEQFF
NA,TRBJ2-1,NA,TRBV27,TGTGCCAGCAGTTTCCCCGGACTGCATGAGCAGTTCTTC,CASSFPGLHEQFF
NA,TRBJ1-2,NA,TRBV2,TGTGCCAGCAGTGAAGCATATGGCTACACCTTC,CASSEAYGYTF
NA,TRBJ1-5,NA,TRBV6-6,TGTGCCAGCAGTTACGATCTATCCTGGGAGCCCCAGCATTTT,CASSYDLSWEPQHF
TRBD1,TRBJ1-3,NA,TRBV7-6,TGTGCCAGCAGCTTAAGGGGACAGGGGGCAGGAAACACCATATATTTT,CASSLRGQGAGNTIYF
TRBD1,TRBJ1-1,NA,TRBV5-1,TGCGCCAGCAGCCCACAGGGGGTGATGGACACTGAAGCTTTCTTT,CASSPQGVMDTEAFF
NA,TRBJ1-5,NA,TRBV19,TGTGCCAGTAAAGGGGTGGCAAATCAGCCCCAGCATTTT,CASKGVANQPQHF
TRBD1,TRBJ2-2,NA,TRBV6-6,TGTGCCAGCAGGCCTAGGACAGGGGTCACCGGGGAGCTGTTTTTT,CASRPRTGVTGELFF
NA,TRBJ1-1,once,TRBV6-5,TGTGCCAGCAGTTACGGCGAAGGGAACACTGAAGCTTTCTTT,CASSYGEGNTEAFF
NA,TRBJ1-1,NA,TRBV27,TGTGCCAGCAGTTTATCGTCCAATCTGAACACTGAAGCTTTCTTT,CASSLSSNLNTEAFF
TRBD1,TRBJ2-7,NA,TRBV9,TGTGCCAGCAGCGTAGGGACAGGGGGCTTCGCGGGAGAGCAGTACTTC,CASSVGTGGFAGEQYF
TRBD2,TRBJ2-3,once,TRBV9,TGTGCCAGCAGCCCGGGGAGCGGGAGAGATACGCAGTATTTT,CASSPGSGRDTQYF
TRBD1,TRBJ1-2,NA,TRBV27,TGTGCCAGCAGTCCCTCCTTCCGGACAGGGGGCCTCAACTATGGCTACACCTTC,CASSPSFRTGGLNYGYTF
TRBD1,TRBJ1-3,few,TRBV13,TGTGCCAGCAGCTTAATCGGACAGGGGTCTGGAAACACCATATATTTT,CASSLIGQGSGNTIYF
TRBD2,TRBJ2-2,NA,TRBV6-4,TGTGCCAGCAGTCTAGCGGGGAACACCGGGGAGCTGTTTTTT,CASSLAGNTGELFF
TRBD2,TRBJ2-3,NA,TRBV25-1,TGTGCCAGCAGTAAACTAGCGAGCACAGATACGCAGTATTTT,CASSKLASTDTQYF
TRBD1,TRBJ2-1,NA,TRBV6-1,TGTGCCAGCAGTGGGTATTGGACAGGGAGTGAGCAGTTCTTC,CASSGYWTGSEQFF
NA,TRBJ1-3,NA,TRBV29-1,TGCAGCGTTGAAGATCCTACAGGAGACGACCGAGGAAACACCATATATTTT,CSVEDPTGDDRGNTIYF